This TCR beta chain was profiled in a study of blood T cell repertoires in COVID-19. Study at large: Material from acute and convalescent COVID-19 was sourced from the United States, Italy and Spain. T cells, B-cell-depleted T cells, or PBMCs provided the cDNA or gDNA that served as material.

V was clipped by 5 bases and J by 5 bases; unmatched bases: 5. The CDR3 is made up of 15 amino acids. Germline CDR1 reads LGHNA; CDR2 reads YNFKEQ. The count of this clone is one. Per the original methods: Reference gene primer amplification yielded estimated nucleated cell counts. Produced via immunoSEQ multiplex PCR; TCRdb's table is partial and in-frame only. V and J calls and clone size follow that table, whereas D and trimming were derived from the DNA. The data show some 140,000 clones, with 70% to 85% seen just once and around 4% held by the top ten. The sequencing input was peripheral blood. The sequence came from a man aged 55 to 70 with acute or convalescent COVID-19. This sequence joins TRBV4-2 and TRBJ2-1; 11 bases fit TRBD2. CDR3 sequence reads: CASSTTSGANNEQFF. In DNA, the CDR3 is TGTGCCAGCAGCACGACTAGCGGGGCCAACAATGAGCAGTTCTTC.